This TCR beta chain was retrieved from a study of blood T cells in healthy people across ages. A J-beta primer mix and a sample-barcoded 5' primer were used in a second PCR of about 7 to 12 cycles. Every molecule of cDNA carried a tag from a template-switch adaptor with 12 random nucleotides. Via MiXCR, TCRdb re-called the 5' RACE reads, giving one row per CDR3 protein. This sample carries roughly 1.4 million distinct CDR3 sequences, roughly 64% of them seen once, and the ten largest clones take about 6.3%. On this clonotype: Its antigen is unknown.

Study-level results: Both naive CD4+ cell counts and diversity were greater in long-lived donors than in aged donors. Older individuals had lower TCR beta diversity per million T cells (the decline was roughly linear).

Every participating donor contributed approximately 9.5 milliliters of peripheral blood through a draw. The CDR3 spans 20 residues. The germline gives CDR1 LGHDT, CDR2 YNNKEL (reference sequence). Trimming took 1 base from V and 3 from J; bases not matched to a gene: 15. Material: blood. The J gene is TRBJ2-1, the V gene TRBV3-1, with 10 bases that match TRBD2. The source of this sequence is a young man in good health. The CDR3 here is CASSQVSGTSVEGNYNEQFF. The DNA for the CDR3 is TGTGCCAGCAGCCAAGTTTCCGGGACTAGCGTCGAAGGGAACTACAATGAGCAGTTCTTC.